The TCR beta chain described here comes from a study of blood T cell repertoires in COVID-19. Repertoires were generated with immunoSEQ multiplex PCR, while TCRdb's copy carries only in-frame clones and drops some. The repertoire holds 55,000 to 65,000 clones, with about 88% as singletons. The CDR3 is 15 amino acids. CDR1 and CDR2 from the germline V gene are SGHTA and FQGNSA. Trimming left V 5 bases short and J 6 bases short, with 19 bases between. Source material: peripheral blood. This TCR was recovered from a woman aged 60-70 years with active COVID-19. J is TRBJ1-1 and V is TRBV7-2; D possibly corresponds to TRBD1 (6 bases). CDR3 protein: CASSQQPGEGAEAFF. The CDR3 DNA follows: TGTGCCAGCAGCCAACAACCTGGTGAGGGGGCTGAAGCTTTCTTT. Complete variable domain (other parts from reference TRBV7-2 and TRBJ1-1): GAGVSQSPSNKVTEKGKDVELRCDPISGHTALYWYRQSLGQGLEFLIYFQGNSAPDKSGLPSDRFSAERTGGSVSTLTIQRTQQEDSAVYLCASSQQPGEGAEAFFGQGTRLTVV.